The sequence of this T cell receptor (beta chain) was determined in a study of T cells in localized non-small cell lung cancer. The protocol was immunoSEQ multiplex PCR, while the TCRdb copy is restricted to in-frame clones and leaves out a portion. The sample records approximately 2,000 clones, around a third being singletons. Of note for this clone: Its specificity is unknown.

This CDR3 has 12 amino acids. Germline V gene sequence: CDR1 SGDLS, CDR2 YYNGEE. V trimming: 7 bases; J trimming: 1 base; junction bases outside the gene matches: 1. Whole-study findings and limits: Analysis by sequencing included only one tumor region, so heterogeneity remains possible. Higher blood T cell density went with longer overall survival.

This chain joins TRBV9 and TRBJ2-5, with 7 bases identical to TRBD1. The sequence came from a female donor at least 60 years old with stage I lung adenocarcinoma. This sample comprised lung tumor tissue, obtained before any cancer treatment. In nucleotides, the CDR3 is TGTGCCAGCGAGGGGGCCCAAGAGACCCAGTACTTC. Translated, it gives CASEGAQETQYF.